This T cell receptor (beta chain) was retrieved from a study of blood T cell repertoires in COVID-19. Per the original methods: From reference gene primer amplification, estimates of nucleated cell counts were derived. Produced via immunoSEQ multiplex PCR; TCRdb's table is partial and in-frame only. The V and J calls and clone size were taken over from that table, and D and trimming were inferred from the DNA. The data contain roughly 60,000 clones, roughly 83% of them singletons. V shed 9 bases and J shed 5 bases, with 16 bases lying between them. The CDR3 is made up of 13 amino acids. Germline V CDR1 and CDR2: SNHLY, FYNNEI.

The clonotype comes from a man aged 25 to 40 with COVID-19, enrolled during active disease. Sample: peripheral blood. The chain has TRBV2 and TRBJ1-1; a weak D match, TRBD1 (5 bases). CDR3 region: CASHRSLGTEAFF. CDR3 in DNA: TGTGCCAGTCACAGGTCGTTGGGAACTGAAGCTTTCTTT. Full variable domain (outside the CDR3, taken from reference TRBV2 and TRBJ1-1): EPEVTQTPSHQVTQMGQEVILRCVPISNHLYFYWYRQILGQKVEFLVSFYNNEISEKSEIFDDQFSVERPDGSNFTLKIRSTKLEDSAMYFCASHRSLGTEAFFGQGTRLTVV.